This T cell receptor (beta chain) was retrieved from a study of T cells in women clearing cervical HPV infection. The CDR3 is 15 residues long. Germline V lookup: CDR1 DFQATT, CDR2 SNEGSKA (reference sequence). The V gene lost 6 bases and the J gene lost 4 bases, with 22 bases spanning the gap. Study findings and constraints: Controls had more TRBV6-7 (approximately 0.16%) than cases (roughly 0.11%).

The data were produced by immunoSEQ multiplex PCR, yet TCRdb's version contains in-frame clones alone and is incomplete. Its clone listing holds 25,000 to 30,000 clones. Comments on this clone: Its antigen is still unknown. The observed sequence ends 3 residues before the CDR3 terminus, with the missing tail filled in from the germline J gene.

The chain combines TRBV20-1 with TRBJ2-7, with TRBD2 as a possible D gene (7 bases). This sequence was found in a woman between 18 and 70 years old with a cervical HPV16 infection that either progressed to CIN3+ or cleared (not recorded which). The material sequenced was blood buffy coat. The CDR3 DNA, read in part, is TGCAGTGCCAGATGGGTGCGCGGGGGCAAATACGAG. Encoded protein: CSARWVRGGKYE. The CDR3 in its entirety is CSARWVRGGKYEQYF.